Sequencing of this T cell receptor (beta chain) was carried out in a study of T cell changes during pregnancy in multiple sclerosis. Sequencing used immunoSEQ multiplex PCR; TCRdb keeps in-frame clones, though not all of them. The sample carries approximately 30,000 clones, 80% to 90% recorded once. This CDR3 has 18 amino acids. The V end lost 7 bases, the J end lost 0 bases, and 25 bases lay between the germline ends. Germline CDR1 and CDR2: SGHKS and YYEKEE (reference sequence). This TCR was recovered from a female donor with multiple sclerosis, enrolled in a pregnancy study. The V and J genes are TRBV5-5 and TRBJ1-1, with D unclear. Material: CD8+ T cells from peripheral blood mononuclear cells, obtained before pregnancy. CDR3 loop: CASELDLAGSVMNTEAFF. CDR3 bases: TGTGCCAGCGAACTTGACTTAGCGGGATCCGTCATGAACACTGAAGCTTTCTTT.